A selection of T cell receptor beta chains follows, all from one sample in a study of control samples from healthy donors and cancer patients. Data came from immunoSEQ multiplex PCR; TCRdb stores just in-frame clones and leaves some out. The table has over 80,000 clones, 79% seen once; the top ten hold about 10%. The sequenced sample consisted of blood. These receptors came from a woman aged 25 to 39 in good health. CDR3s leave out the opening cysteine and the closing phenylalanine or tryptophan. Clone size is given for some rows only: seen once, a few or many times, or a class if the clone is expanded.

v_call: TRBV10-1; clone_size: .; j_call: TRBJ1-1; cdr3_aa: GSTGRAF
v_call: TRBV19; clone_size: .; j_call: TRBJ2-7; cdr3_aa: ASSPETGIYEQY
v_call: TRBV18; clone_size: .; j_call: TRBJ2-1; cdr3_aa: ASSAQGGNNEQF
v_call: TRBV19; clone_size: few; j_call: TRBJ1-6; cdr3_aa: ASTNRALASPLH
v_call: TRBV29-1; clone_size: .; j_call: TRBJ1-4; cdr3_aa: SARPPGSEKLF
v_call: TRBV29-1; clone_size: .; j_call: TRBJ2-3; cdr3_aa: SAGQGVATDTQY
v_call: TRBV11-2; clone_size: medium-sized; j_call: TRBJ1-2; cdr3_aa: ASSSGPTFGYT
v_call: TRBV21-1; clone_size: .; j_call: TRBJ1-2; cdr3_aa: ASSNRGDRIPNCYGYT
v_call: TRBV19; clone_size: .; j_call: TRBJ1-5; cdr3_aa: ASSRTGFHQPQH
v_call: TRBV5-5; clone_size: .; j_call: TRBJ1-2; cdr3_aa: ASSPGQGTGGYT
v_call: TRBV6-1; clone_size: .; j_call: TRBJ1-2; cdr3_aa: ASSEVVSGYT
v_call: TRBV7-8; clone_size: .; j_call: TRBJ2-7; cdr3_aa: ASAVLGKGSDEQY
v_call: TRBV2; clone_size: .; j_call: TRBJ2-4; cdr3_aa: ASSEGQNIQY
v_call: TRBV19; clone_size: .; j_call: TRBJ1-2; cdr3_aa: ASKTSGRTGTYGYT
v_call: TRBV19; clone_size: .; j_call: TRBJ1-2; cdr3_aa: ASRDKHNYGYT
v_call: TRBV24-1; clone_size: once; j_call: TRBJ1-2; cdr3_aa: ATSDLQRSYGYT
v_call: TRBV10-1; clone_size: .; j_call: TRBJ1-2; cdr3_aa: ASRVLRVWGYT
v_call: TRBV5-1; clone_size: .; j_call: TRBJ2-1; cdr3_aa: ASSFIWGNMNEQF
v_call: TRBV30; clone_size: .; j_call: TRBJ2-5; cdr3_aa: AWTTGTQETQY